These 19 T cell receptor beta chains were all obtained from the same sample, sequenced in a study of spatial heterogeneity in lung cancer. Sample time point: sample taken at primary tumor resection. Whole RNA was taken from tumor, nontumor lung or frozen PBMC; it was then sequenced unsorted. Using its own MiXCR run on the 5' RACE reads, TCRdb lists one record per CDR3 protein. The data show roughly 82,000 distinct CDR3 sequences, about 12% seen once. Specimen: PBMCs, collected at surgery. The receptors derive from a male donor with early-stage non-small cell lung cancer.

This chain connects TRBV3-1 to TRBJ2-7, with 11 bases matching TRBD2. J lost 6 bases, V lost 0 bases, and 4 bases had no gene match. CDR1 is LGHDT and CDR2 is YNNKEL in the germline V gene (reference sequence). The CDR3 runs 15 residues. DNA of the CDR3: TGTGCCAGCAGCCAAGATAGCGGGAGGGCCCCCGAGCAGTACTTC. This sequence encodes CASSQDSGRAPEQYF.

In this sample, this clonotype turned up a few times. The chain combines TRBV20-1 with TRBJ2-1, with D perhaps matching TRBD2 (6 bases). The CDR3 covers 12 residues. The V end lost 3 bases, the J end lost 7 bases, and 10 bases lay between the germline ends. The germline V gene has CDR1 DFQATT and CDR2 SNEGSKA (reference sequence). For the CDR3, the DNA is TGCAGTGCTAGTTGGGGGAGGAATGAGCAGTTCTTC. This encodes CSASWGRNEQFF.

The chain is built from TRBV11-2 and TRBJ1-2; 7 bases agree with TRBD1. The germline V gene encodes CDR1 SGHAT and CDR2 FQNNGV. V dropped 3 bases and J dropped 8; count of bases not matched to a gene: 0. CDR3 size: 11 residues. This CDR3 reads CASSFRGGYTF. The CDR3 DNA is TGTGCCAGCAGCTTCAGGGGGGGCTACACCTTC.

This clonotype was seen repeatedly, ten times or more. The chain joins TRBV28 to TRBJ1-1; possibly TRBD1 for D (5 bases). Germline assignment: CDR1 MDHEN and CDR2 SYDVKM. CDR3 length: 16 amino acids. V lost 5 bases and J lost 3, with 19 bases in between. CDR3 sequence reads: CASSPLAYRRYTEAFF. The DNA of the CDR3 is TGTGCCAGCAGTCCCCTAGCATACAGGCGGTACACTGAAGCTTTCTTT. Full variable domain (rest looked up from reference TRBV28 and TRBJ1-1): DVKVTQSSRYLVKRTGEKVFLECVQDMDHENMFWYRQDPGLGLRLIYFSYDVKMKEKGDIPEGYSVSREKKERFSLILESASTNQTSMYLCASSPLAYRRYTEAFFGQGTRLTVV.

This clonotype came up a few times. The gene calls are TRBV7-2 and TRBJ1-2, with 7 bases lining up with TRBD1. The CDR3 loop spans 14 amino acids. Germline CDR1 is SGHTA and CDR2 is FQGNSA. Trimming took 2 bases from V and 7 from J; bases not matched to a gene: 7. CDR3 coding DNA: TGTGCCAGCAGCTTAACCCAGGGGGTTCGTGGCTACACCTTC. It yields the protein CASSLTQGVRGYTF.

The sample holds many counts of this clonotype. The chain links TRBV7-9 to TRBJ1-1; 7 nucleotides line up with TRBD1. Losses at the gene ends were 4 bases for V and 4 bases for J; bases not matched to a gene: 3. Germline V gene data show CDR1 as SEHNR and CDR2 as FQNEAQ (reference sequence). The CDR3 contains 13 residues. Here the CDR3 reads CASSSTGITEAFF. As DNA, the CDR3 is TGTGCCAGCAGCTCGACAGGGATCACTGAAGCTTTCTTT.

V and J are TRBV24-1 and TRBJ2-1; 8 bases map to TRBD1. Germline V lookup: CDR1 KGHDR, CDR2 SFDVKD. Trimming cost V 4 bases and J 0 bases; bases outside gene matches: 4. The CDR3 has 16 amino acids. The CDR3 sequence is CATSDPTGDSYNEQFF. The CDR3 nucleotides are TGTGCCACCAGTGACCCGACAGGGGACTCCTACAATGAGCAGTTCTTC.

V usage is TRBV4-2 and J usage is TRBJ2-2, with 11 bases lining up with TRBD2. This CDR3 has 18 residues. From germline, CDR1 is LGHNA and CDR2 YNFKEQ. The V segment lost 1 base and the J segment 6 bases; nucleotides outside the gene matches: 10. CDR3 sequence: CASSQVVNSGGVAGELFF. CDR3 DNA sequence: TGTGCCAGCAGCCAAGTAGTTAATAGCGGGGGGGTAGCCGGGGAGCTGTTTTTT.

J is TRBJ1-1 and V is TRBV30, with 8 bases lining up with TRBD1. The V gene's germline CDR1 is GTSNPN and CDR2 SVGIG (reference sequence). V was clipped by 4 bases and J by 1 base; unmatched bases: 5. The CDR3 contains 14 residues. The CDR3 DNA follows: TGTGCCTGGACCCTCAGGGGGCAGAACACTGAAGCTTTCTTT. Residues: CAWTLRGQNTEAFF.

By proportion, this clonotype is medium-sized. The V gene is TRBV7-9, the J gene TRBJ1-1; the match to TRBD1 covers 9 bases. The junction had 9 bases not matched to a gene; V was cut back by 8 bases and J by 5 bases. CDR1 SEHNR and CDR2 FQNEAQ come from the germline V gene (reference sequence). The CDR3 is 14 amino acids. CDR3 sequence: CASSSWGQGTEAFF. The CDR3 DNA follows: TGTGCCAGCTCCTCATGGGGACAGGGTACTGAAGCTTTCTTT.

This clonotype showed up just a few times. The gene calls are TRBV14 and TRBJ1-2; maybe TRBD1 (5 bases). Trimming took off 1 base at V and 6 bases at J, with 15 bases between the two ends. The CDR3 has 15 amino acids. CDR1 and CDR2 from the germline V gene are SGHDN and FVKESK. CDR3 in DNA: TGTGCCAGCAGCCAAGTCCTTTGGGACGAGGATGGCTACACCTTC. Translating it yields CASSQVLWDEDGYTF.

The genes are TRBV9 and TRBJ2-5; 12 nucleotides agree with TRBD1. This CDR3 contains 15 residues. V was pared by 6 bases and J by 4 bases, with 7 bases of the junction left unmatched. CDR1 and CDR2 from the germline V gene are SGDLS and YYNGEE. CDR3 sequence reads: CASTGGTGGGETQYF. CDR3 coding DNA: TGTGCCAGCACCGGGGGGACAGGGGGCGGAGAGACCCAGTACTTC.

The chain employs TRBV20-1 and TRBJ1-2; 11 nucleotides line up with TRBD1. The CDR3 has 13 amino acids. The V and J ends lost 6 bases and 3 bases, in that order; junction bases with no gene match: 3. Germline V gene sequence: CDR1 DFQATT, CDR2 SNEGSKA (reference sequence). CDR3 sequence reads: CSAGQGADYGYTF. Here the CDR3 DNA reads TGCAGTGCCGGACAGGGGGCAGACTATGGCTACACCTTC.

This sequence joins TRBV24-1 and TRBJ2-1; D not resolved. The CDR3 length is 12 residues. Trimming shortened V by 3 bases and J by 8 bases, and 7 bases separated the two germline ends. Per the germline V gene, CDR1 is KGHDR and CDR2 is SFDVKD. The chain's CDR3 is CATSDTIHEQFF. CDR3 nucleotides: TGTGCCACCAGTGATACAATACATGAGCAGTTCTTC.

The chain links TRBV2 to TRBJ1-5; 8 bases map to TRBD1. The CDR3 runs to 13 residues. V shed 6 bases, J shed 5 bases, and the junction held 3 bases outside the gene matches. Germline V gives CDR1 SNHLY, CDR2 FYNNEI. CDR3 coding DNA: TGTGCCAGCAGCCAGGGGGCTGATCAGCCCCAGCATTTT. Translating gives CASSQGADQPQHF.

This clonotype turned up a few times. The chain uses TRBV19 and TRBJ2-1, with 10 bases fitting TRBD2. CDR3 length: 14 residues. V trimming: 7 bases; J trimming: 10 bases; junction bases outside the gene matches: 10. Germline CDR1 and CDR2: LNHDA and SQIVND (reference sequence). Written as DNA, the CDR3 is TGTGCCAGTACTCGCGGAGCGGGAGGGCAAGAGCAGTTCTTC. Residues: CASTRGAGGQEQFF.

The gene calls are TRBV29-1 and TRBJ1-1; D is unclear. CDR3 size: 13 residues. V dropped 0 bases and J dropped 7 bases, with 12 bases sitting between them. From germline, CDR1 is SQVTM and CDR2 ANQGSEA. DNA for the CDR3: TGCAGCGTTGAAGATCCTAGGTGGAATGAAGCTTTCTTT. Translating it yields CSVEDPRWNEAFF.

The chain uses TRBV20-1 and TRBJ2-7; 10 nucleotides align to TRBD2. CDR1 DFQATT and CDR2 SNEGSKA come from the germline V gene (reference sequence). The CDR3 length is 15 residues. Trimming took 3 bases from V and 1 from J; bases not matched to a gene: 6. This CDR3 reads CSARDPAGGSYEQYF. DNA for the CDR3: TGCAGTGCTAGGGATCCAGCGGGAGGGTCCTACGAGCAGTACTTC.

In its sample, this clonotype was seen many times. It is likely a read error, because the conserved phenylalanine at the end of the CDR3 is missing. V usage is TRBV20-1 and J usage is TRBJ2-1; D is undetermined. Germline lookup yields CDR1 DFQATT and CDR2 SNEGSKA (reference sequence). V shed 8 bases and J shed 7 bases, with 9 bases lying between them. This CDR3 is built from 10 residues. CDR3 residues: CSIESNEQFL. In DNA form, the CDR3 reads TGCAGTATAGAGTCTAATGAGCAGTTCTTA.